The clone carrying this T cell receptor beta chain was recorded a few times. Its antigen is unknown. This record belongs to a study of CD8 T cells in ankylosing spondylitis. The study, taken as a whole, reports: Matched ankylosing spondylitis synovial fluid reportedly showed significant enrichment of disease-linked clones.

MiXCR, run by TCRdb on the 5' RACE reads, gives a single entry per CDR3 protein. The table lists about 220,000 distinct CDR3 sequences, 25% to 30% of them singletons. This CDR3 region has 13 residues. The germline gives CDR1 SQVTM, CDR2 ANQGSEA. V lost 3 bases and J 0 bases, leaving 8 bases between the germline ends. V gene TRBV29-1 combines with J gene TRBJ1-1; D is unresolved. This receptor was obtained from a male donor with ankylosing spondylitis or in good health (not recorded which). Input material: blood, either unsorted or a sorted T cell fraction (not recorded which). The CDR3 DNA is TGCAGCGTTGAGAGAGCCATGAACACTGAAGCTTTCTTT. Protein sequence: CSVERAMNTEAFF.